One and the same sample provided the 13 T cell receptor beta chains below, sequenced in a study of blood T cell repertoires in COVID-19. Method: immunoSEQ multiplex PCR; TCRdb's copy keeps in-frame clones and lacks some. The sample records 350,000 to 450,000 clones, roughly 86% being singletons. Specimen: peripheral blood. These receptors were taken from a woman aged 55-69 years with COVID-19, enrolled during active disease.

This chain connects TRBV3-1 (or the pseudogene TRBV3-2) to TRBJ1-3; D is ambiguous. The CDR3 consists of 13 residues. Trimming shortened V by 3 bases and J by 0 bases, and 3 bases separated the two germline ends. Germline V gene sequence: CDR1 LGHDT, CDR2 YNNKEL (reference sequence). As DNA, the CDR3 is TGTGCCAGCAGCCAGTACTCTGGAAACACCATATATTTT. Translating it yields CASSQYSGNTIYF.

The rearrangement joins TRBV29-1 to TRBJ1-2; 9 nucleotides align to TRBD1. The J segment lost 4 bases and the V segment lost 1 base, leaving 10 bases of the junction unmatched. The CDR3 sequence is 16 residues long. The germline CDR1 and CDR2 sequences are SQVTM and ANQGSEA. In DNA form, the CDR3 reads TGCAGCGTTGAAGCCCCCCGACAGGGGGAGGGCTATGGCTACACCTTC. Protein: CSVEAPRQGEGYGYTF.

The V and J genes are TRBV6-5 and TRBJ1-5; TRBD1 matches 12 bases. CDR3 size: 14 residues. V shed 10 bases and J 7 bases; nucleotides not matched to a gene: 8. Germline CDR1 MNHEY, CDR2 SVGAGI. CDR3 in DNA: TGTGCCACCCGGGGGACAGGGGGCGGACAGCCCCAGCATTTT. It translates to CATRGTGGGQPQHF.

The J gene is TRBJ1-2, the V gene TRBV7-9; the D gene is possibly TRBD1 (5 bases). CDR3 length: 15 amino acids. CDR1 is SEHNR, CDR2 FQNEAQ, per germline (reference sequence). Deletions cut 3 bases from V and 5 bases from J, with 16 bases between. Here the CDR3 reads CASSFSQGGFYGYTF. DNA of the CDR3: TGTGCCAGCAGCTTCTCGCAGGGAGGTTTTTATGGCTACACCTTC.

CDR3 DNA sequence: TGTGCCACCCGGCAGGGAATGGGGGAAAAACTGTTTTTT. Encoded protein: CATRQGMGEKLFF. V usage is TRBV6-5 and J usage is TRBJ1-4; a weak D match, TRBD1 (5 bases). The CDR3 length is 13 residues. V was pared by 10 bases and J by 8 bases, with 17 bases between. Germline V lookup: CDR1 MNHEY, CDR2 SVGAGI.

In its sample, this clone was seen once. The chain joins TRBV24-1 to TRBJ1-2; D perhaps matches TRBD1 (6 bases). With 2 bases removed from V and 1 base from J, the gap between germline ends came to 7 bases. This CDR3 has 14 amino acids. Germline V gene sequence: CDR1 KGHDR, CDR2 SFDVKD. The CDR3, as DNA: TGTGCCACCAGTGATTCGGACAGTAACTATGGCTACACCTTC. Protein sequence: CATSDSDSNYGYTF.

V is TRBV5-8 and J is TRBJ1-5; TRBD1 aligns across 10 bases. CDR1 and CDR2 (germline): SGHTS, YDEGEE. Losses at the gene ends were 1 base for V and 6 bases for J; bases not matched to a gene: 7. This CDR3 contains 16 residues. The CDR3 nucleotides read TGTGCCAGCAGCTTGTGGGACAGGGGCGCTGGTCAGCCCCAGCATTTT. Protein product: CASSLWDRGAGQPQHF.

This rearrangement joins TRBV5-1 to TRBJ2-6; the D gene is possibly TRBD1 (6 bases). There are 20 residues in the CDR3. V was clipped by 4 bases and J by 3 bases, with 26 bases between them. Germline lookup yields CDR1 SGHRS and CDR2 YFSETQ. In nucleotides, the CDR3 is TGCGCCAGCAGCCATAAGGGGGTTCAGGGCGGGTTGATTGGGGCCAACGTCCTGACTTTC. Amino acid sequence: CASSHKGVQGGLIGANVLTF.

The chain is built from TRBV5-1 and TRBJ2-2; 10 bases fit TRBD2. Germline trimming cut 4 bases from V and 4 bases from J; bases unmatched to any gene: 7. This CDR3 is built from 16 residues. Germline CDR1 SGHRS, CDR2 YFSETQ. The CDR3 here is CASSLLAGTGTGELFF. In DNA form, the CDR3 reads TGCGCCAGCAGCCTACTAGCGGGGACGGGCACCGGGGAGCTGTTTTTT.

This chain joins TRBV5-4 and TRBJ1-2; no firm D call. V gave up 0 bases and J gave up 6 bases, with 12 bases separating them. Germline V gene data show CDR1 as SGHNT and CDR2 as YYREEE (reference sequence). The CDR3 covers 14 residues. The DNA for the CDR3 is TGTGCCAGCAGCTTGGCCGTCGGGAAAGATGGCTACACCTTC. It codes for CASSLAVGKDGYTF.

The V call is TRBV29-1, the J call TRBJ2-1, with D possibly being TRBD1 (6 bases). V was cut by 4 bases and J by 0 bases, with 7 bases left in between. There are 13 residues in the CDR3. Germline assignment: CDR1 SQVTM and CDR2 ANQGSEA. The CDR3 nucleotides read TGCAGCGTTGTGGACAGCTCCTACAATGAGCAGTTCTTC. Protein product: CSVVDSSYNEQFF.

This clone has more than one count but fewer than ten. The V gene is TRBV4-2, the J gene TRBJ1-1, with D hard to call. Trimming removed 6 bases from V and 6 bases from J, with 14 bases in between. Germline CDR1 and CDR2: LGHNA and YNFKEQ. The CDR3 is 13 residues long. CDR3 sequence reads: CASRPNLQSEAFF. CDR3 coding DNA: TGTGCCAGCAGACCGAACCTACAGTCTGAAGCTTTCTTT.

V gene TRBV5-4 combines with J gene TRBJ2-7; 11 bases line up with TRBD1. Germline CDR1 and CDR2: SGHNT and YYREEE (reference sequence). The ends lost 3 bases at V and 4 bases at J; junction bases unmatched: 3. The CDR3 has 14 amino acids. The CDR3 protein is CASSWDRGFYEQYF. Here the CDR3 DNA reads TGTGCCAGCAGCTGGGACAGGGGGTTTTACGAGCAGTACTTC.